One and the same sample provided the 16 T cell receptor delta chains below, sequenced in a study of delta chains in infants with herpesvirus infections. TCR cDNA was made from PBMC RNA with gamma- and delta-chain-specific primers. With CATT, TCRdb re-called clones from the RT-PCR reads. The data show about 1,400 delta-chain clones, less than 8.5% seen once. The sequencing here drew on peripheral blood, taken at time point 1 of longitudinal follow-up. The receptor source for this set is a human donor who was a Ugandan infant, either HIV-exposed or HIV-unexposed (not recorded which).

This chain uses TRDV1 with TRDJ1, with a possible D match to TRDD3 (10 bases). The CDR3 is 21 amino acids. Germline V gene sequence: CDR1 TSWWSYY, CDR2 QGS. The V end lost 6 bases, the J end lost 2 bases, and 34 bases lay between the germline ends. The DNA of the CDR3 is TGTGCTCTTGGTCCCACCGCCTTCCTACGTACTGGGGGATTAGGGACCGATAAACTCATCTTT. Amino acid sequence: CALGPTAFLRTGGLGTDKLIF.

Sample share makes this clone medium-sized. The chain combines TRDV1 with TRDJ1; 9 bases align to TRDD3. The CDR3 contains 25 residues. Germline V gives CDR1 TSWWSYY, CDR2 QGS. J gave up 2 bases and V 0 bases, and 31 bases lay outside the gene matches. The CDR3 sequence is CALGELFPTSQGAWVTGGVTDKLIF. CDR3 nucleotide sequence: TGTGCTCTTGGGGAACTCTTTCCTACGAGCCAGGGGGCCTGGGTTACTGGGGGAGTAACCGATAAACTCATCTTT.

Only a few counts were recorded for this clone. The V and J genes are TRDV1 and TRDJ1, with 9 positions matching TRDD3. Germline V gene data show CDR1 as TSWWSYY and CDR2 as QGS. This CDR3 contains 21 residues. With 7 bases clipped from V and 2 bases from J, the junction kept 26 bases outside the gene matches. The CDR3 loop reads CALANVPYSEGTGGLTDKLIF. The CDR3 bases are TGTGCTCTTGCGAATGTCCCATATTCGGAGGGTACTGGGGGACTGACCGATAAACTCATCTTT.

The chain links TRDV1 to TRDJ1; a possible D gene is TRDD3 (5 bases). CDR1 TSWWSYY and CDR2 QGS come from the germline V gene. Trimming stripped 0 bases from V and 0 bases from J, with 20 bases between. The CDR3 consists of 19 residues. The CDR3 region is CALGELFPLSGVDTDKLIF. CDR3 in DNA: TGTGCTCTTGGGGAACTCTTTCCCCTGAGTGGGGTGGACACCGATAAACTCATCTTT.

This clone occurred a few times. The chain couples TRDV1 to TRDJ1; TRDD3 agrees at 7 bases. Germline CDR1 and CDR2: TSWWSYY and QGS. The CDR3 consists of 22 residues. V lost 0 bases and J lost 0; bases outside the gene matches: 22. The CDR3: CALGELGPSHLLGMGYTDKLIF. The CDR3 DNA reads TGTGCTCTTGGGGAACTGGGCCCTTCTCACCTACTGGGGATGGGGTACACCGATAAACTCATCTTT.

By share, this clone counts as large. DNA of the CDR3: TGTGCTCTTGGGGGTGGGCCCCCACGTCCCGATAAACTCATCTTT. Protein product: CALGGGPPRPDKLIF. The V and J genes are TRDV1 and TRDJ1, with D hard to call. The CDR3 covers 15 residues. Trimming took 4 bases from V and 3 from J, leaving 15 bases between them. Germline V gene sequence: CDR1 TSWWSYY, CDR2 QGS.

This clone counts as medium-sized. This chain joins TRDV1 and TRDJ1; 12 bases agree with TRDD3. Germline V gene data show CDR1 as TSWWSYY and CDR2 as QGS. J lost 0 bases, V lost 1 base, and 18 bases had no gene match. The CDR3 length is 22 residues. CDR3 protein: CALGEPPSYLGDTELYTDKLIF. CDR3 coding DNA: TGTGCTCTTGGGGAACCACCTTCCTACCTGGGGGATACGGAATTGTACACCGATAAACTCATCTTT.

In DNA, the CDR3 is TGTGCTCTTGGGGAACTAGATTATCGTTCTTCCTACTTACGGGGGAGTGGGGGTAAACTCATCTTT. It is translated as CALGELDYRSSYLRGSGGKLIF. The gene calls are TRDV1 and TRDJ1; 8 bases map to TRDD2. J lost 7 bases, V lost 0 bases, and 28 bases had no gene match. CDR1 TSWWSYY and CDR2 QGS come from the germline V gene. The CDR3 extends over 22 amino acids.

Regarding this clone: A much larger clone lies a single base off, so this may be a read error. The chain is built from TRDV2 and TRDJ2, with 8 bases that match TRDD3. Since TCRdb gives no J gene, matching the DNA to germline was used here to assign it. The germline V gene has CDR1 GEAIGNYY and CDR2 EKD. The CDR3 extends over 15 amino acids. This CDR3 is CACDILGVPTTQLFF. For the CDR3, the DNA is TGTGCCTGTGACATACTGGGGGTCCCGACAACACAACTCTTCTTT.

This clone is judged medium-sized (0.01 to 0.1%). The rearrangement joins TRDV1 to TRDJ1; TRDD3 aligns across 12 bases. The V and J ends lost 3 bases and 4 bases, in that order; junction bases with no gene match: 15. Germline CDR1 and CDR2: TSWWSYY and QGS. This CDR3 region has 19 residues. CDR3 DNA sequence: TGTGCTCTTGGGGATCTACTTCCAAGGCTGGGGGATACGGACGATAAACTCATCTTT. The encoded protein is CALGDLLPRLGDTDDKLIF.

By sample share, this clone is medium-sized (0.01 to 0.1%). The CDR3 DNA follows: TGTGCCTGTGACACCGTCAGTACTGGGGGATACGGGGCAGCACAACTCTTCTTT. Translation: CACDTVSTGGYGAAQLFF. V gene TRDV2 combines with J gene TRDJ2; 13 bases agree with TRDD3. With 0 bases clipped from V and 6 bases from J, the junction kept 9 bases outside the gene matches. Germline CDR1 is GEAIGNYY and CDR2 is EKD. This CDR3 has 18 residues.

This clone was seen a few times. The rearrangement links TRDV1 to TRDJ1, with 9 bases matching TRDD3. Germline CDR1 reads TSWWSYY; CDR2 reads QGS. This CDR3 contains 26 residues. Germline trimming cut 1 base from V and 7 bases from J; bases unmatched to any gene: 40. The CDR3 sequence: CALGEPKLSSYRPVGWGISLAGKLIF. CDR3 nucleotides: TGTGCTCTTGGGGAACCCAAATTGAGTTCCTACCGCCCCGTTGGGTGGGGGATAAGTCTAGCCGGTAAACTCATCTTT.

By its share, this clone is medium-sized. This chain joins TRDV2 and TRDJ2, with TRDD3 identical over 12 bases. The CDR3 has 20 amino acids. V shed 2 bases and J 3 bases; nucleotides not matched to a gene: 15. CDR1 and CDR2 from the germline V gene are GEAIGNYY and EKD. The CDR3 coding sequence is TGTGCCTGTGACAGCTTAAATTTTTTACTGGGGGATACTATGACAGCACAACTCTTCTTT. This codes for CACDSLNFLLGDTMTAQLFF.

By share, this clone counts as large (0.1 to 1%). The gene calls are TRAV38-2/DV8 and TRDJ1; 8 bases match TRDD3. Trimming removed 3 bases from V and 0 bases from J; junction bases left unmatched: 19. The germline gives CDR1 TSESDYY, CDR2 QEAYKQQN. This CDR3 has 20 amino acids. CDR3 DNA: TGTGCTTATAGGACCCTCTTCCATCTTGCTGGGGGAATCTACACCGATAAACTCATCTTT. It translates to CAYRTLFHLAGGIYTDKLIF.

This clone was detected a few times. The junction and the germline gene differ at one end; a read error may be behind it. V usage is TRDV1 and J usage is TRDJ1; 10 nucleotides match TRDD3. Germline CDR1 TSWWSYY, CDR2 QGS. The CDR3 consists of 19 residues. DNA for the CDR3: TGTGCTCTTGGGGAACCCCCTTTCCTACTGGGGGATCACACCAATAAACTCATCTTT. As protein: CALGEPPFLLGDHTNKLIF.

This clone is large by share. The rearrangement uses TRDV1 and TRDJ1; 10 bases fit TRDD3. This CDR3 is 21 amino acids long. V was pared by 3 bases and J by 11 bases, with 30 bases of the junction left unmatched. Germline V CDR1 and CDR2: TSWWSYY, QGS. Here the CDR3 reads CALGEWSFTYSYWGMGVELIF. For the CDR3, the DNA is TGTGCTCTTGGGGAGTGGTCCTTCACATACTCGTACTGGGGGATGGGAGTCGAGCTCATCTTT.